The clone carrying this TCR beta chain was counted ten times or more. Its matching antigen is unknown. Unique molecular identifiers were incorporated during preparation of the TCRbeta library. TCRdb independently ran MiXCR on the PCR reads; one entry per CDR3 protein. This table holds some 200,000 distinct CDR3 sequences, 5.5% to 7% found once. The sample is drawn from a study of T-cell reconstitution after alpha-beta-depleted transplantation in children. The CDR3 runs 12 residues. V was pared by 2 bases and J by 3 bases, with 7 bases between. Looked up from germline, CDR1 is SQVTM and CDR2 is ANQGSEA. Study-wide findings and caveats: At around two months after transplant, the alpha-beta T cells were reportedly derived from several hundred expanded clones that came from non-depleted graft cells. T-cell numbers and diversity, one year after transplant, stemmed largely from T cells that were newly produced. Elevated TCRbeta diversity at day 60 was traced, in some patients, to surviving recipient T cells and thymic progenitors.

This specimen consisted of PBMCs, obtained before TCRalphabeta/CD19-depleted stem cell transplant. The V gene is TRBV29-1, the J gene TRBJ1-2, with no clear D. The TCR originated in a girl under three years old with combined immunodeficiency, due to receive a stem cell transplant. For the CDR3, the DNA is TGCAGCGTTGAACCTGACTACTATGGCTACACCTTC. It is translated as CSVEPDYYGYTF.